Listed below are T cell receptor beta chains from one sample, sequenced in a study of blood T cell repertoires in COVID-19. Measured with immunoSEQ multiplex PCR; TCRdb has only the in-frame clones, and not every one. This sample has 90,000 or so clones; approximately 91% occur once, and the top ten carry under 5.5%. The sample comprised peripheral blood. These receptor sequences come from a man aged 55 to 69 with COVID-19, enrolled during active disease. Both conserved end residues are part of each CDR3. D genes are given only for firm matches. Size tells how often a clone was seen (once, few, many) or the class of an expanded clone, and some rows leave it out.

V gene: TRBV18
clone size: .
D gene: .
J gene: TRBJ2-4
CDR3 protein: CASSPLEPRDPGSIQYF
CDR3 DNA: TGTGCCAGCTCACCATTGGAGCCTAGAGATCCGGGAAGCATTCAGTACTTC

V gene: TRBV10-3
clone size: .
D gene: TRBD1
J gene: TRBJ2-3
CDR3 protein: CAINPGQGDTQYF
CDR3 DNA: TGTGCCATCAACCCGGGACAGGGAGATACGCAGTATTTT

V gene: TRBV27
clone size: .
D gene: .
J gene: TRBJ2-7
CDR3 protein: CASSFYEGDEQYF
CDR3 DNA: TGTGCCAGCAGTTTCTATGAGGGGGACGAGCAGTACTTC

V gene: TRBV7-2
clone size: .
D gene: .
J gene: TRBJ1-2
CDR3 protein: CASSLTGYYGYTF
CDR3 DNA: TGTGCCAGCAGCTTAACAGGGTACTATGGCTACACCTTC

V gene: TRBV5-1
clone size: .
D gene: TRBD1
J gene: TRBJ1-3
CDR3 protein: CASSVGTASGNTIYF
CDR3 DNA: TGCGCCAGCAGCGTGGGGACAGCCTCTGGAAACACCATATATTTT

V gene: TRBV18
clone size: .
D gene: .
J gene: TRBJ1-5
CDR3 protein: CASSPGRAVGNQPQHF
CDR3 DNA: TGTGCCAGCTCACCAGGGAGGGCGGTAGGCAATCAGCCCCAGCATTTT

V gene: TRBV7-8
clone size: .
D gene: .
J gene: TRBJ2-5
CDR3 protein: CASSLARVAETQYF
CDR3 DNA: TGTGCCAGCAGCTTAGCTCGGGTGGCGGAGACCCAGTACTTC

V gene: TRBV6-1
clone size: .
D gene: .
J gene: TRBJ1-1
CDR3 protein: CASSESLQGNTEAFF
CDR3 DNA: TGTGCCAGCAGTGAAAGCTTACAGGGGAACACTGAAGCTTTCTTT

V gene: TRBV5-1
clone size: .
D gene: .
J gene: TRBJ2-5
CDR3 protein: CASSLEPGGKQETQYF
CDR3 DNA: TGCGCCAGCAGCTTGGAACCAGGGGGGAAGCAAGAGACCCAGTACTTC

V gene: TRBV9
clone size: .
D gene: TRBD1
J gene: TRBJ2-1
CDR3 protein: CASSDGQGEAEQFF
CDR3 DNA: TGTGCCAGCAGCGACGGACAGGGAGAGGCGGAGCAGTTCTTC

V gene: TRBV7-3
clone size: .
D gene: .
J gene: TRBJ2-5
CDR3 protein: CASSLNPGKETQYF
CDR3 DNA: TGTGCCAGCAGCTTAAACCCAGGGAAAGAGACCCAGTACTTC

V gene: TRBV6-5
clone size: once
D gene: .
J gene: TRBJ2-5
CDR3 protein: CASNWVQGGETQYF
CDR3 DNA: TGTGCCAGCAACTGGGTCCAGGGTGGCGAGACCCAGTACTTC

V gene: TRBV7-9
clone size: .
D gene: .
J gene: TRBJ2-2
CDR3 protein: CASSFTSSTGELFF
CDR3 DNA: TGTGCCAGCAGCTTTACTAGTTCTACCGGGGAGCTGTTTTTT